The 15 T cell receptor beta chains given below trace back to one sample, sequenced in a study of CD8 T cells in Susac syndrome. Reverse transcription of about 0.5 to 1 ug RNA used random hexamers. Each CDR3 protein gets one entry after TCRdb re-called the immunoSEQ multiplex PCR reads with MiXCR. Counted here are some 300,000 distinct CDR3 sequences, approximately 90% occurring once; the ten biggest clones make up 0.18%. Sequencing input: CD8+ T cells from PBMCs. Receptor source: a human donor with multiple sclerosis.

Comment on this clonotype: Because it lacks the conserved phenylalanine or tryptophan at the end, this CDR3 is likely a read error. The CDR3 DNA follows: TGCAGCGTGAATGCCCAGAACTACGAGCAGTACCTC. The encoded protein is CSVNAQNYEQYL. The V and J genes are TRBV29-1 and TRBJ2-7, with unresolved D. The CDR3 is 12 residues long. Germline loops: CDR1 SQVTM, CDR2 ANQGSEA. V lost 6 bases, J lost 3 bases, and 12 bases lay in between.

This sequence joins TRBV6-1 and TRBJ2-2; the match to TRBD2 covers 9 bases. This CDR3 spans 16 amino acids. With 6 bases clipped from V and 3 bases from J, the junction kept 8 bases outside the gene matches. Germline V gives CDR1 MNHNS, CDR2 SASEGT. The CDR3 loop is CASRPWAGGDTGELFF. CDR3 nucleotide sequence: TGTGCCAGCAGGCCCTGGGCGGGAGGGGACACCGGGGAGCTGTTTTTT.

The chain combines TRBV11-1 with TRBJ2-1, with 12 bases that match TRBD2. This CDR3 is built from 16 residues. CDR1 and CDR2 from the germline V gene are SGHAT and FQDESV (reference sequence). V shed 5 bases and J 0 bases; nucleotides not matched to a gene: 2. The CDR3 reads CASSPSGRVSYNEQFF. For the CDR3, the DNA is TGTGCCAGCAGCCCTAGCGGGAGGGTCTCCTACAATGAGCAGTTCTTC.

The chain couples TRBV2 to TRBJ2-2; D may correspond to TRBD1 or TRBD2 (5 bases each). The CDR3 sequence is 15 residues long. CDR1 and CDR2 (germline): SNHLY, FYNNEI. The germline V and J ends were trimmed by 4 bases and 4 bases, with 13 bases remaining between them. The DNA of the CDR3 is TGTGCCAGCAGTGGGGCAGGGCGGGTCACCGGGGAGCTGTTTTTT. Translated, it gives CASSGAGRVTGELFF.

The sample holds one count of this clonotype. The gene calls are TRBV2 and TRBJ2-7; D assignment may be TRBD1 or TRBD2 (5 bases each). The germline gives CDR1 SNHLY, CDR2 FYNNEI. This CDR3 is built from 14 residues. V was trimmed by 5 bases and J by 0 bases, leaving 11 bases between them. The CDR3 bases are TGTGCCAGCAGTTCGGGACCGCCCTCCTACGAGCAGTACTTC. It codes for CASSSGPPSYEQYF.

This chain uses TRBV6-1 with TRBJ2-3; no firm D call. Germline CDR1 MNHNS, CDR2 SASEGT. There are 12 residues in the CDR3. V was cut by 6 bases and J by 4 bases, with 8 bases left in between. The CDR3 nucleotides read TGTGCCAGCAGCGACCTACCAGATACGCAGTATTTT. Protein sequence: CASSDLPDTQYF.

This clonotype turned up a few times. V gene TRBV7-9 combines with J gene TRBJ2-7; 11 positions match TRBD2. CDR1 SEHNR and CDR2 FQNEAQ come from the germline V gene (reference sequence). After removal of 4 bases from V and 2 bases from J, the junction contained 13 bases not matched to a gene. The CDR3 contains 18 residues. This CDR3 reads CASSSPGLAEEPTYEQYF. The CDR3 region has the DNA TGTGCCAGCAGCTCCCCGGGACTAGCGGAGGAACCTACCTACGAGCAGTACTTC.

The chain carries TRBV5-6 and TRBJ2-7; 9 bases are a match to TRBD2. This CDR3 is built from 14 residues. Germline V gene data show CDR1 as SGHDT and CDR2 as YYEEEE. V lost 4 bases, J lost 2 bases, and 4 bases stayed unmatched. The CDR3 loop is CASSVSGGPYEQYF. As DNA, the CDR3 is TGTGCCAGCAGCGTTAGCGGGGGCCCCTACGAGCAGTACTTC.

The chain uses TRBV24-1 and TRBJ2-1; 12 nucleotides match TRBD2. V dropped 5 bases and J dropped 4; count of bases not matched to a gene: 11. The germline V gene has CDR1 KGHDR and CDR2 SFDVKD. The CDR3 runs to 18 residues. The CDR3 is CATSGGLAGGPEYNEQFF. In DNA form, the CDR3 reads TGTGCCACCAGTGGGGGGCTAGCGGGAGGGCCGGAGTACAATGAGCAGTTCTTC.

This clonotype was observed a handful of times. V is TRBV4-2 and J is TRBJ1-2; 8 positions agree with TRBD1. J was trimmed by 4 bases and V by 1 base; bases with no gene match: 11. The CDR3 sequence is 17 residues long. The germline CDR1 and CDR2 sequences are LGHNA and YNFKEQ. CDR3 protein: CASSQGDPGGAGYGYTF. The CDR3 bases are TGTGCCAGCAGCCAAGGGGACCCAGGGGGCGCCGGCTATGGCTACACCTTC.

The V call is TRBV19, the J call TRBJ1-6, with TRBD1 matching over 10 bases. Germline values: CDR1 LNHDA, CDR2 SQIVND (reference sequence). This CDR3 spans 16 amino acids. The V and J ends lost 1 base and 7 bases, in that order; junction bases with no gene match: 4. CDR3 loop: CASSIAMDRGNSPLHF. CDR3 bases: TGTGCCAGTAGTATAGCCATGGACAGGGGGAATTCACCCCTCCACTTT. The whole variable domain, filled in from reference TRBV19 and TRBJ1-6, reads DGGITQSPKYLFRKEGQNVTLSCEQNLNHDAMYWYRQDPGQGLRLIYYSQIVNDFQKGDIAEGYSVSREKKESFPLTVTSAQKNPTAFYLCASSIAMDRGNSPLHFGNGTRLTVT.

The rearrangement joins TRBV19 to TRBJ2-1; D not certain. This CDR3 has 12 residues. Trimming removed 11 bases at V and 5 bases at J, with 13 bases between. Per the germline V gene, CDR1 is LNHDA and CDR2 is SQIVND (reference sequence). The CDR3 protein is CAVGPGHNEQFF. The CDR3 coding sequence is TGTGCCGTTGGACCGGGCCACAATGAGCAGTTCTTC.

The rearrangement uses TRBV27 and TRBJ2-7; tentatively, D is TRBD2 (5 bases). In germline, CDR1 is MNHEY, CDR2 SMNVEV (reference sequence). V was cut by 7 bases and J by 2 bases, with 12 bases left in between. The CDR3 is made up of 13 amino acids. CDR3 amino acids: CASTPPGTYEQYF. DNA for the CDR3: TGTGCCAGCACCCCCCCCGGGACCTACGAGCAGTACTTC.

The rearrangement links TRBV6-5 to TRBJ2-1, with a possible D match to TRBD2 (5 bases). Germline V lookup: CDR1 MNHEY, CDR2 SVGAGI. The CDR3 consists of 12 residues. Trimming removed 6 bases from V and 4 bases from J, with 7 bases in between. CDR3 loop: CASRRDYNEQFF. CDR3 sequence (DNA): TGTGCCAGCAGGAGGGATTACAATGAGCAGTTCTTC.

The chain couples TRBV6-2 or TRBV6-3 to TRBJ2-1; D ambiguous. V shed 2 bases and J shed 3 bases, with 23 bases lying between them. Germline V gene lookup returns CDR1 MNHEY and CDR2 SVGEGT. The CDR3 is made up of 19 amino acids. This CDR3 is CASSYPNDQTNPLYNEQFF. CDR3 DNA: TGTGCCAGCAGTTACCCGAACGATCAAACCAACCCCCTCTACAATGAGCAGTTCTTC.